This T cell receptor (beta chain) was observed in a study of T cell clonotyping in hematopoietic cell transplantation. TCRdb's table, derived via immunoSEQ multiplex PCR, lists solely in-frame clones and lacks some. The sample has about 1,900 clones; 60% to 85% are singletons. The ends were cut back, 2 bases at V and 0 bases at J, with 14 bases in the middle. The CDR3 consists of 16 residues. Germline values: CDR1 KGHSH, CDR2 LQKENI. The material sequenced was peripheral blood mononuclear cells, taken 30 days after allogeneic stem cell transplant. The TCR comes from a male patient between 45 and 60 years old who had an allogeneic stem cell transplant from an unrelated donor, so the T cells may come from the graft donor. Some clones in this sample may be carry-over from other donors' samples. The chain employs TRBV18 and TRBJ2-7; a weak D match, TRBD2 (6 bases). The CDR3 nucleotides read TGTGCCAGCTCACCAACAGCGGGTAGGAGCTCCTACGAGCAGTACTTC. Translation gives CASSPTAGRSSYEQYF.